The 25 T cell receptor beta chains below all came from one sample that was sequenced in a study of CD8 T cells in ankylosing spondylitis. The study's findings and limits: Ankylosing spondylitis blood appeared to be characterized by a TCR beta motif of eight or nine highly homologous variants.

No antigen is known for these receptors. TCRdb reprocessed the 5' RACE reads with MiXCR, giving one entry per CDR3 protein. Of fewer than 650,000 distinct CDR3 sequences listed, 12% are singletons. The sequencing sample was made of blood, either unsorted or a sorted T cell fraction (not recorded which). The source is a male donor with ankylosing spondylitis.

This clonotype was found a few times. The J gene is TRBJ2-1, the V gene TRBV6-1; 8 bases are shared with TRBD2. CDR1 and CDR2 (germline): MNHNS, SASEGT. The CDR3 has 17 amino acids. The V and J ends lost 5 bases and 10 bases, in that order; junction bases with no gene match: 19. The CDR3 reads CASSLRFRLAGTREQFF. The CDR3, as DNA: TGTGCCAGCAGTCTCCGATTTAGGCTAGCGGGTACTAGGGAGCAGTTCTTC.

The chain carries TRBV2 and TRBJ2-2, with TRBD1 matching over 9 bases. Germline-derived CDR1 and CDR2 are SNHLY and FYNNEI. J lost 1 base, V lost 6 bases, and 15 bases had no gene match. The CDR3 has 19 residues. CDR3 sequence: CASRGSAGTGFKNTGELFF. DNA for the CDR3: TGTGCCAGCAGGGGAAGCGCCGGGACAGGGTTTAAGAACACCGGGGAGCTGTTTTTT.

This clonotype was seen at least ten times. J is TRBJ1-1 and V is TRBV12-3 or TRBV12-4; D may be TRBD1 (6 bases). V was cut by 5 bases and J by 6 bases, with 10 bases left in between. The CDR3 sequence is 12 residues long. CDR3 nucleotide sequence: TGTGCCAGCAGTCATCAGGGGTCTGAAGCTTTCTTT. Protein product: CASSHQGSEAFF.

About this clonotype itself: No DNA is shown, since the ends of the CDR3 on it are uncertain; the CDR3 is the one TCRdb lists. This chain links TRBV20-1 with TRBJ2-6. The CDR3 has 17 residues if both end residues are counted. Per the germline V gene, CDR1 is DFQATT and CDR2 is SNEGSKA (reference sequence). This chain's CDR3 is CCASRGLIMAGANVLTF.

The chain carries TRBV3-1 and TRBJ2-5, with a tentative D call TRBD2 (6 bases). The germline V gene encodes CDR1 LGHDT and CDR2 YNNKEL (reference sequence). The CDR3 is made up of 15 amino acids. With 0 bases removed from V and 2 bases from J, the gap between germline ends came to 10 bases. This CDR3 is CASSQDLRGQETQYF. CDR3 DNA: TGTGCCAGCAGCCAAGATCTGCGGGGACAAGAGACCCAGTACTTC.

This clonotype was counted ten times or more. V and J are TRBV7-8 and TRBJ1-1; D is ambiguous. The CDR3 runs 14 residues. V was cut by 1 base and J by 4 bases, with 10 bases left in between. CDR1 is SGHVS, CDR2 FQNEAQ, per germline. CDR3: CASSLGGYPTEAFF. The CDR3 bases are TGTGCCAGCAGCTTAGGCGGGTATCCCACTGAAGCTTTCTTT.

This clonotype has a count of ten or more. The chain uses TRBV12-3 or TRBV12-4 and TRBJ2-1; 7 bases fit TRBD2. Unmatched junction bases numbered 7, after V lost 8 bases and J lost 6 bases. This CDR3 region has 13 residues. In DNA form, the CDR3 reads TGTGCCAGCGGGAGGGCCAGTACCAATGAGCAGTTCTTC. Translated, it gives CASGRASTNEQFF.

The gene calls are TRBV28 and TRBJ1-5, with a possible D match to TRBD1 (6 bases). The CDR3 has 14 residues. Trimming pared 6 bases from V and 6 bases from J, leaving 15 bases between. Germline V gene data show CDR1 as MDHEN and CDR2 as SYDVKM. CDR3 amino acids: CASSPRGAFQPQHF. The CDR3 DNA reads as TGTGCCAGCAGCCCCCGGGGGGCGTTTCAGCCCCAGCATTTT.

This clonotype was seen more than once but under ten times. The chain employs TRBV20-1 and TRBJ2-1; D call uncertain. CDR1 is DFQATT and CDR2 is SNEGSKA in the germline V gene (reference sequence). The V end lost 6 bases, the J end lost 8 bases, and 14 bases lay between the germline ends. CDR3 length equals 12 residues. The CDR3 bases are TGCAGTGCGCCCCTTCTACGCGATGAGCAGTTCTTC. Residues: CSAPLLRDEQFF.

In this sample, this clonotype turned up a few times. The genes are TRBV10-3 and TRBJ2-5; 7 bases are a match to TRBD1. Trimming at V came to 5 bases and at J to 5 bases, leaving 5 bases not matched to a gene. Germline-derived CDR1 and CDR2 are ENHRY and SYGVKD. The CDR3 extends over 13 amino acids. In nucleotides, the CDR3 is TGTGCCATCAGTCTTGGGACAGAGGAGACCCAGTACTTC. The encoded protein is CAISLGTEETQYF.

The rearrangement uses TRBV12-3 or TRBV12-4 and TRBJ1-5, with 7 bases that match TRBD1. The V and J ends lost 6 bases and 1 base, in that order; junction bases with no gene match: 9. The CDR3 runs to 16 residues. The CDR3 loop is CASSRQGLTSNQPQHF. The CDR3 DNA reads as TGTGCCAGCAGCCGACAGGGCTTGACAAGCAATCAGCCCCAGCATTTT.

This clonotype was counted ten times or more. This chain links TRBV5-1 with TRBJ2-2, with 8 bases that match TRBD2. The CDR3 totals 17 residues. V trimming: 0 bases; J trimming: 4 bases; junction bases outside the gene matches: 8. The germline CDR1 and CDR2 sequences are SGHRS and YFSETQ. The CDR3 DNA reads as TGCGCCAGCAGCTTGGGGCTAGCGGGCGACGGCACCGGGGAGCTGTTTTTT. Its protein is CASSLGLAGDGTGELFF. The full variable domain, with the rest looked up from reference TRBV5-1 and TRBJ2-2, is KAGVTQTPRYLIKTRGQQVTLSCSPISGHRSVSWYQQTPGQGLQFLFEYFSETQRNKGNFPGRFSGRQFSNSRSEMNVSTLELGDSALYLCASSLGLAGDGTGELFFGEGSRLTVL.

This chain uses TRBV12-3 or TRBV12-4 with TRBJ1-3, with no clear D. The CDR3 extends over 12 amino acids. V shed 4 bases and J shed 8 bases, with 9 bases lying between them. DNA for the CDR3: TGTGCCAGCAGTTCTCGGGAGGACACCATATATTTT. This codes for CASSSREDTIYF.

V is TRBV11-2 and J is TRBJ1-1; D gene uncertain. Germline assignment: CDR1 SGHAT and CDR2 FQNNGV. The V gene lost 2 bases and the J gene lost 4 bases, with 14 bases spanning the gap. CDR3 length: 15 amino acids. The CDR3 loop reads CASSLRAASGTEAFF. The CDR3 coding sequence is TGTGCCAGCAGCTTAAGGGCCGCATCGGGCACTGAAGCTTTCTTT.

In its sample, this clonotype was seen many times. The chain recombines TRBV28 with TRBJ2-2; 7 nucleotides align to TRBD1. This CDR3 spans 14 amino acids. From germline, CDR1 is MDHEN and CDR2 SYDVKM. V shed 7 bases, J shed 7 bases, and the junction held 9 bases outside the gene matches. The CDR3 coding sequence is TGTGCCAGCACGGGACAGATTATTGGCGGGGAGCTGTTTTTT. It is translated as CASTGQIIGGELFF. Drawing the rest from reference TRBV28 and TRBJ2-2, the complete variable domain is DVKVTQSSRYLVKRTGEKVFLECVQDMDHENMFWYRQDPGLGLRLIYFSYDVKMKEKGDIPEGYSVSREKKERFSLILESASTNQTSMYLCASTGQIIGGELFFGEGSRLTVL.

This clonotype was picked up many times. The chain joins TRBV7-9 to TRBJ2-1, with 10 bases aligning to TRBD2. This CDR3 region has 14 residues. V lost 6 bases, J lost 8 bases, and 7 bases stayed unmatched. Germline V CDR1 and CDR2: SEHNR, FQNEAQ (reference sequence). Written as DNA, the CDR3 is TGTGCCAGCAGTCGACTAGCGGGTTCGGATGAGCAGTTCTTC. It codes for CASSRLAGSDEQFF.

In its sample, this clonotype was seen a few times. This chain connects TRBV5-1 to TRBJ1-2, with D maybe TRBD1 (6 bases). With 2 bases removed from V and 0 bases from J, the gap between germline ends came to 11 bases. CDR3 length: 15 residues. The germline V gene encodes CDR1 SGHRS and CDR2 YFSETQ. CDR3 bases: TGCGCCAGCAGCTTATCAGGGGCGCCTAACTATGGCTACACCTTC. Translated, it gives CASSLSGAPNYGYTF.

The V call is TRBV7-2, the J call TRBJ2-3; TRBD1 is a possible D gene (5 bases). CDR3 size: 13 residues. Germline CDR1 and CDR2: SGHTA and FQGNSA. The V and J ends lost 1 base and 7 bases respectively, with 9 bases between them. The CDR3 protein is CASSLEGSYTQYF. CDR3 nucleotides: TGTGCCAGCAGCTTAGAGGGGTCGTATACGCAGTATTTT.

This clonotype turned up a few times. The CDR3 nucleotides are TGTGCCAGCAGCTTACCCGGGGGCTACACCTTC. Its translation is CASSLPGGYTF. J is TRBJ1-2 and V is TRBV7-2; D is unresolved. Trimming shortened V by 2 bases and J by 8 bases, and 6 bases separated the two germline ends. The length of the CDR3 is 11 residues. CDR1 is SGHTA and CDR2 is FQGNSA in the germline V gene.

This clonotype was seen more than once but under ten times. This chain connects TRBV29-1 to TRBJ2-7, with D uncertain. Germline loops: CDR1 SQVTM, CDR2 ANQGSEA. The CDR3 runs 12 residues. Trimming left V 6 bases short and J 6 bases short, with 15 bases between. The CDR3 loop is CSVAGPLGEQYV. The DNA of the CDR3 is TGCAGCGTAGCCGGGCCTCTGGGCGAGCAGTACGTC.

This clonotype appeared a few times. This rearrangement joins TRBV3-1 to TRBJ1-1, with D possibly TRBD1 on 6 matching bases. The CDR3 length is 15 residues. Germline values: CDR1 LGHDT, CDR2 YNNKEL (reference sequence). Trimming took 4 bases from V and 1 from J, leaving 13 bases between them. This chain's CDR3 is CASSPPGGWNTEAFF. For the CDR3, the DNA is TGTGCCAGCAGCCCCCCCGGGGGCTGGAACACTGAAGCTTTCTTT.

The chain links TRBV29-1 to TRBJ1-2; D gene ambiguous. The CDR3 is 11 residues long. Trimming cost V 0 bases and J 8 bases, with 7 bases left between them. Germline assignment: CDR1 SQVTM and CDR2 ANQGSEA. In nucleotides, the CDR3 is TGCAGCGTTGAAGAAAACGGAGGCTACACCTTC. It is translated as CSVEENGGYTF.

The rearrangement uses TRBV30 and TRBJ1-5, with a possible D match to TRBD1 (5 bases). The CDR3 contains 17 residues. CDR1 is GTSNPN, CDR2 SVGIG, per germline (reference sequence). V was cut by 2 bases and J by 0 bases, with 17 bases left in between. The CDR3 nucleotides read TGTGCCTGGAGTAGCGGCAGGTGGGGGTATAGCAATCAGCCCCAGCATTTT. Residues: CAWSSGRWGYSNQPQHF. Drawing the rest from reference TRBV30 and TRBJ1-5, the complete variable domain is SQTIHQWPATLVQPVGSPLSLECTVEGTSNPNLYWYRQAAGRGLQLLFYSVGIGQISSEVPQNLSASRPQDRQFILSSKKLLLSDSGFYLCAWSSGRWGYSNQPQHFGDGTRLSIL.

This clonotype has ten or more counts. The gene calls are TRBV7-8 and TRBJ1-2, with unresolved D. The CDR3 is made up of 13 amino acids. V was trimmed by 1 base and J by 8 bases, leaving 11 bases between them. The germline V gene has CDR1 SGHVS and CDR2 FQNEAQ. CDR3: CASSLEGIRGYTF. CDR3 coding DNA: TGTGCCAGCAGCTTAGAAGGAATAAGAGGCTACACCTTC.

This clonotype came up a few times. The rearrangement links TRBV5-1 to TRBJ2-3; tentatively, D is TRBD2 (5 bases). Trimming took off 5 bases at V and 0 bases at J, with 10 bases between the two ends. This CDR3 is built from 14 residues. Germline CDR1 reads SGHRS; CDR2 reads YFSETQ. The CDR3 is CASRPSGSTDTQYF. The DNA of the CDR3 is TGCGCCAGCAGACCCTCGGGGAGCACAGATACGCAGTATTTT.